This is a list of T cell receptor beta chains from one sample in a study of beta chain features in type 1 diabetes. Profiled with immunoSEQ multiplex PCR; TCRdb holds only in-frame clones, not every one. The sample lists about 340,000 clones, less than 9.5% seen once, with 0.44% in the top ten. Sequences were obtained from central memory CD4+ T cells from blood. These TCRs come from a woman aged 18-35 years in good health. Both conserved end residues are part of each CDR3. The D gene is left open where the match is weak. Size is omitted from some rows. Given values are once, few, many or a class for expanded clones.

TRBV7-3	few	TRBJ2-1	TRBD2	TGTGCCAGCAGCTTATCAGGCGGGAGCTCCTACAATGAGCAGTTCTTC	CASSLSGGSSYNEQFF
TRBV11-2	once	TRBJ1-5	NA	TGTGCCAGCAGCTTAGGAGAGTATCAGCCCCAGCATTTT	CASSLGEYQPQHF
TRBV28	many	TRBJ2-6	NA	TGTGCCAGCAGTATCCCCGGATCTGGGGCCAACGTCCTGACTTTC	CASSIPGSGANVLTF
TRBV7-3	few	TRBJ2-4	NA	TGTGCCAGCAGCATCCAGGGGGGAAACATTCAGTACTTC	CASSIQGGNIQYF
TRBV19	few	TRBJ1-5	NA	TGTGCCAGTACTACACGGGCAGAAAATCAGCCCCAGCATTTT	CASTTRAENQPQHF
TRBV16	many	TRBJ1-1	NA	TGTGCCAGCAGCCAATCCCCCCAGAGGAACACTGAAGCTTTCTTT	CASSQSPQRNTEAFF
TRBV20-1	few	TRBJ2-7	NA	TGCAGTGCTGCCCCCTACGAGCAGTACTTC	CSAAPYEQYF
TRBV28	NA	TRBJ2-7	NA	TGTGCCAGCAGATCATCCGACAAATACGAGCAGTACTTC	CASRSSDKYEQYF
TRBV7-9	many	TRBJ2-7	NA	TGTGCCAGCAGCTTGCGAAGTCGTGGGAACGAGCAGTACTTC	CASSLRSRGNEQYF
TRBV5-1	few	TRBJ1-1	TRBD1	TGCGCCAGCAGCTTGGGGGACAGGTATTCGGGAGCTTTCTTT	CASSLGDRYSGAFF
TRBV5-1	NA	TRBJ1-4	NA	TGCGCCAGCAGCTTGGGTTTTGGTGCAGGGTTACGTGAAAAACTGTTTTTT	CASSLGFGAGLREKLFF
TRBV9	NA	TRBJ1-3	NA	TGTGCCAGCAGCGTAGCTGGTCGGGACTCTGGAAACACCATATATTTT	CASSVAGRDSGNTIYF
TRBV5-5	few	TRBJ2-3	TRBD1	TGTGCCAGCAGCCGCACAACGGGACAGGGATGGACAGATACGCAGTATTTT	CASSRTTGQGWTDTQYF
TRBV4-3	NA	TRBJ2-7	TRBD1	TGCGCCAGCAGCCAACAATTCGGGACAGGGGGCATGTACGAGCAGTACTTC	CASSQQFGTGGMYEQYF
TRBV29-1	few	TRBJ2-7	TRBD1	TGCAGCGTTTCGGGACAGGGATTCTACGAGCAGTACTTC	CSVSGQGFYEQYF
TRBV2	many	TRBJ2-7	NA	TGTGCCAGCAGCCACAATCACCGGCTAGGATTCACCTACGAGCAGTACTTC	CASSHNHRLGFTYEQYF
TRBV5-4	few	TRBJ2-5	NA	TGTGCCAGCAGCTTTGCGGGACAGCAAGAGACCCAGTACTTC	CASSFAGQQETQYF
TRBV2	NA	TRBJ1-1	NA	TGTGCCAGCAGTGGGATACAGGGAGTCGGTGAAGCTTTCTTT	CASSGIQGVGEAFF
TRBV5-6	many	TRBJ2-5	TRBD1	TGTGCCAGCAGCCACCGGACAGGGGGCGCGGGGGAGACCCAGTACTTC	CASSHRTGGAGETQYF
TRBV5-4	few	TRBJ2-3	NA	TGTGCCAGCAACACAGAACCTGGCACAGATACGCAGTATTTT	CASNTEPGTDTQYF
TRBV27	few	TRBJ1-5	NA	TGTGCCAGCAGCCGCTCCCGTTTTCAGCCCCAGCATTTT	CASSRSRFQPQHF
TRBV4-2	NA	TRBJ1-5	NA	TGTGCCAGCAGCCAAGATGCGGTTCAGCCCCAGCATTTT	CASSQDAVQPQHF
TRBV10-3	many	TRBJ2-7	TRBD1	TGTGCCACGACGGGACAGGCCTACGAGCAGTACTTC	CATTGQAYEQYF
TRBV6-6	few	TRBJ2-5	NA	TGTGCCAGCAGTGGATCCAGGGTTAAAGAGACCCAGTACTTC	CASSGSRVKETQYF
TRBV6-6	few	TRBJ2-6	TRBD1	TGTGCCGGGTCGGGACAGGGAATCGCTGGGGCCAACGTCCTGACTTTC	CAGSGQGIAGANVLTF
TRBV7-2	few	TRBJ2-5	TRBD2	TGTGCCAGCAGCTTTCAGGGAGGGAGAGAGACCCAGTACTTC	CASSFQGGRETQYF
TRBV7-2	many	TRBJ2-1	NA	TGTGCCAGCAGCCCGGCAGGTGGGGCGCTTTATGAGCAGTTCTTC	CASSPAGGALYEQFF
TRBV7-9	NA	TRBJ1-1	NA	TGTGCCAGCAGCGCAGGACAACCGAACACTGAAGCTTTCTTT	CASSAGQPNTEAFF
TRBV10-3	NA	TRBJ2-1	TRBD2	TGTGCCATCAAGTCGTCGGGAGGGGTCTCCTACAATGAGCAGTTCTTC	CAIKSSGGVSYNEQFF
TRBV23-1	NA	TRBJ2-1	NA	TGCGCCAGCAGTCCGTATTCCTACAATGAGCAGTTCTTC	CASSPYSYNEQFF
TRBV7-9	NA	TRBJ2-3	NA	TGTGCCAGCAGCCTTAGACTATCTACTAGCACAGATACGCAGTATTTT	CASSLRLSTSTDTQYF
TRBV18	few	TRBJ1-4	NA	TGTGCCAGCTCACCACAATCCCAGCATGAAAAACTGTTTTTT	CASSPQSQHEKLFF
TRBV7-9	few	TRBJ2-1	NA	TGTGCCAGCAGCTTTGAGAGTGAGCAGTTCTTC	CASSFESEQFF
TRBV4-2	NA	TRBJ2-1	NA	TGTGCCAGCAGCCAAGAGCTGACTGGATACAATGAGCAGTTCTTC	CASSQELTGYNEQFF
TRBV7-8	NA	TRBJ2-7	NA	TGTGCCAGCAGCCAGTCGATCGGGGGTCCATACGAGCAGTACTTC	CASSQSIGGPYEQYF
TRBV19	few	TRBJ1-5	NA	TGTGCCAGTAGTGCTCAGAGCAATCAGCCCCAGCATTTT	CASSAQSNQPQHF
TRBV7-8	few	TRBJ1-5	NA	TGTGCCAGCAGCTTGTCAATGGGGTTTCAGCCCCAGCATTTT	CASSLSMGFQPQHF